Following are 7 T cell receptor beta chains from one sample sequenced in a study of T cell responses to AZD1222 COVID-19 vaccine (dated by TCRdb to about 2021). In light of the paper, this sample's time point label describes: about 28 days (+/-7) after the second vaccine dose. Libraries were constructed by the immunoSEQ multiplex PCR assay. TCRdb stores this immuneACCESS table with in-frame sequences only. Part of the clones is absent; in the studies checked, under half of the shortfall reflects unresolved V genes, and no reason is known for the rest. The sample includes 100,000 or so clones, with 80% to 90% observed a single time. Roughly 10% of the sample is taken by the ten largest. Sequencing was performed on peripheral blood, taken 28 days after the second AZD1222 dose. These receptors were obtained from an adult who received the AZD1222 COVID-19 vaccine.

The rearrangement links TRBV20-1 to TRBJ2-3, with D hard to call. This CDR3 has 10 residues. Germline CDR1 and CDR2: DFQATT and SNEGSKA (reference sequence). In nucleotides, the CDR3 is TGCAGACCCCCGGTGGATACGCAGTATTTT. Protein sequence: CRPPVDTQYF.

The genes are TRBV7-8 and TRBJ2-6; D remains ambiguous. V was cut by 1 base and J by 0 bases, with 16 bases left in between. CDR1 is SGHVS and CDR2 is FQNEAQ in the germline V gene. The CDR3 spans 19 residues. The CDR3 bases are TGTGCCAGCAGCTTAGTCTCGGTATCACTCGCCTCTGGGGCCAACGTCCTGACTTTC. It codes for CASSLVSVSLASGANVLTF.

The gene calls are TRBV7-9 and TRBJ1-5; a weak D match, TRBD1 (5 bases). The CDR3 has 19 residues. The germline V and J ends were trimmed by 1 base and 0 bases, with 19 bases remaining between them. Germline CDR1 reads SEHNR; CDR2 reads FQNEAQ (reference sequence). The CDR3 DNA is TGTGCCAGCAGCTTAGGGGGGACGGCCCAGCGGCGTAGCAATCAGCCCCAGCATTTT. Its protein is CASSLGGTAQRRSNQPQHF. Using reference TRBV7-9 and TRBJ1-5 for the parts outside the CDR3, the full variable domain is DTGVSQNPRHKITKRGQNVTFRCDPISEHNRLYWYRQTLGQGPEFLTYFQNEAQLEKSRLLSDRFSAERPKGSFSTLEIQRTEQGDSAMYLCASSLGGTAQRRSNQPQHFGDGTRLSIL.

The rearrangement links TRBV2 to TRBJ1-1; 10 positions match TRBD1. CDR1 is SNHLY, CDR2 FYNNEI, per germline. V lost 6 bases and J lost 0; bases outside the gene matches: 7. The CDR3 runs to 16 residues. Here the CDR3 reads CASRQTGGRMNTEAFF. Here the CDR3 DNA reads TGTGCCAGCAGGCAGACAGGGGGCCGGATGAACACTGAAGCTTTCTTT.

This clone was recorded a few times. The chain has TRBV5-1 and TRBJ2-7, with unresolved D. V lost 3 bases, J lost 3 bases, and 4 bases lay in between. Germline-derived CDR1 and CDR2 are SGHRS and YFSETQ. This CDR3 is 11 amino acids long. CDR3 region: CASSSYYEQYF. In DNA form, the CDR3 reads TGCGCCAGCAGCTCCTACTACGAGCAGTACTTC.

V usage is TRBV7-2 and J usage is TRBJ2-1; D gene ambiguous. The length of the CDR3 is 15 residues. V gave up 0 bases and J gave up 1 base, with 7 bases separating them. Germline V lookup: CDR1 SGHTA, CDR2 FQGNSA. CDR3: CASSLASTSYNEQFF. The CDR3 coding sequence is TGTGCCAGCAGCTTAGCCAGCACTTCCTACAATGAGCAGTTCTTC. Filled out from reference TRBV7-2 and TRBJ2-1, the complete variable domain reads GAGVSQSPSNKVTEKGKDVELRCDPISGHTALYWYRQSLGQGLEFLIYFQGNSAPDKSGLPSDRFSAERTGGSVSTLTIQRTQQEDSAVYLCASSLASTSYNEQFFGPGTRLTVL.

The gene calls are TRBV5-6 and TRBJ1-4; the match to TRBD1 covers 8 bases. Germline CDR1 and CDR2: SGHDT and YYEEEE. The trim removed 4 bases at V and 5 bases at J, leaving 4 bases unmatched. The CDR3 sequence is 14 residues long. The CDR3 protein is CASSRQGLNEKLFF. The CDR3 DNA reads as TGTGCCAGCAGCCGACAGGGGTTAAATGAAAAACTGTTTTTT.